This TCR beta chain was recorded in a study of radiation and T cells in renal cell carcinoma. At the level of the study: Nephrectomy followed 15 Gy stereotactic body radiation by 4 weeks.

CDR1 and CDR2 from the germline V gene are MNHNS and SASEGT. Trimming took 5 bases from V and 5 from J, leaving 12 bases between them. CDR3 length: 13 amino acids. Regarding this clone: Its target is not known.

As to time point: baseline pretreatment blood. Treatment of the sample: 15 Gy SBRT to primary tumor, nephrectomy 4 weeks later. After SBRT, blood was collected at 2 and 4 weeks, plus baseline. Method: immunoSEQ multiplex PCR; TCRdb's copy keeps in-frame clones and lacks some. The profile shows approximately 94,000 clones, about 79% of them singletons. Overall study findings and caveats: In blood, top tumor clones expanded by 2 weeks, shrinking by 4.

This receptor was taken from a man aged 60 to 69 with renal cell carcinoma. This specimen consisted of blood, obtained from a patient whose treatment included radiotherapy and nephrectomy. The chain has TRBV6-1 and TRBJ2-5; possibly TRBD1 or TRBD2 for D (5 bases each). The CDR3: CASSTLGVETQYF. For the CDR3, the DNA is TGTGCCAGCAGTACCCTGGGGGTCGAGACCCAGTACTTC.